These 17 T cell receptor beta chains came from one sample sequenced in a study of cytomegalovirus exposure and HLA in healthy donors. PCR used 60 Vbeta primers and 13 Jbeta primers. Some clones are missing from TCRdb's copy, which holds only in-frame ones; the method was immunoSEQ multiplex PCR. This table has fewer than 150,000 clones, around 77% appearing once. What was sequenced was PBMCs. Every receptor here comes from a man between 50 and 59 years old in good health and CMV-seropositive.

The V call is TRBV13, the J call TRBJ1-1; TRBD1 might be the D (5 bases). Deletions cut 6 bases from V and 1 base from J, with 12 bases between. CDR3 length: 14 residues. Per germline, CDR1 PRHDT and CDR2 FYEKMQ (reference sequence). CDR3 sequence: CASRTFGGNTEAFF. CDR3 coding DNA: TGTGCCAGCAGAACTTTCGGGGGGAACACTGAAGCTTTCTTT.

In its sample, this clone was seen once. The chain employs TRBV5-1 and TRBJ1-1; no definite D call. The CDR3 covers 15 residues. Germline-derived CDR1 and CDR2 are SGHRS and YFSETQ. V gave up 7 bases and J gave up 3 bases, with 19 bases separating them. In DNA, the CDR3 is TGCGCCAGCTCAAATGGAGGCGGGCCGGACACTGAAGCTTTCTTT. Translating it yields CASSNGGGPDTEAFF. The variable domain in full, with the rest retrieved from reference TRBV5-1 and TRBJ1-1, is KAGVTQTPRYLIKTRGQQVTLSCSPISGHRSVSWYQQTPGQGLQFLFEYFSETQRNKGNFPGRFSGRQFSNSRSEMNVSTLELGDSALYLCASSNGGGPDTEAFFGQGTRLTVV.

This clone appeared a few times. The V and J genes are TRBV19 and TRBJ1-3, with a weak D call TRBD1 (6 bases). The CDR3 loop spans 13 amino acids. Germline loops: CDR1 LNHDA, CDR2 SQIVND (reference sequence). The germline V and J ends were trimmed by 7 bases and 15 bases, with 22 bases remaining between them. The CDR3 nucleotides read TGTGCCAGTAACAGAGGGGGATTGTTTGATCCATATTTT. Protein: CASNRGGLFDPYF.

The rearrangement uses TRBV9 and TRBJ2-7, with TRBD2 matching 16 bases. V shed 0 bases and J 2 bases; nucleotides not matched to a gene: 5. CDR3 length equals 18 residues. Germline V gene data show CDR1 as SGDLS and CDR2 as YYNGEE. CDR3 nucleotides: TGTGCCAGCAGCGTAGGGGGACTAGCGGGGGGGCCCCCCTACGAGCAGTACTTC. Amino acid sequence: CASSVGGLAGGPPYEQYF.

This clone appeared a few times. The chain combines TRBV5-4 with TRBJ1-2, with 11 bases fitting TRBD1. The V gene end was trimmed by 3 bases and the J gene end by 4 bases; junction bases not matched to a gene: 5. The CDR3 sequence is 15 residues long. Germline CDR1 is SGHNT and CDR2 is YYREEE (reference sequence). Here the CDR3 DNA reads TGTGCCAGCAGCTCCGGACAGGGGGCTTCCTATGGCTACACCTTC. Protein sequence: CASSSGQGASYGYTF.

The rearrangement joins TRBV6-5 to TRBJ1-1, with D tentatively TRBD1 (5 bases). Trimming cost V 5 bases and J 5 bases, with 15 bases left between them. Germline V lookup: CDR1 MNHEY, CDR2 SVGAGI. The CDR3 has 14 residues. CDR3 residues: CASSPSLRGTEAFF. CDR3 nucleotide sequence: TGTGCCAGCAGTCCGTCACTACGGGGGACTGAAGCTTTCTTT.

V is TRBV27 and J is TRBJ2-7; possible D gene TRBD1, 5 bases. The germline gives CDR1 MNHEY, CDR2 SMNVEV (reference sequence). CDR3 length equals 13 residues. The V and J ends lost 5 bases and 7 bases respectively, with 15 bases between them. The CDR3 sequence is CASSGTGLREQYF. In DNA, the CDR3 is TGTGCCAGCAGTGGAACAGGATTGAGGGAGCAGTACTTC.

This clone was seen a single time. The chain is built from TRBV6-1 and TRBJ2-5; D may be TRBD2 (6 bases). Between the trimmed V and J ends, which lost 7 bases and 4 bases, there was a span of 13 bases. The germline CDR1 and CDR2 sequences are MNHNS and SASEGT. The CDR3 loop spans 13 amino acids. CDR3 in amino acids: CASTWGGVETQYF. CDR3 coding DNA: TGTGCCAGCACGTGGGGCGGGGTAGAGACCCAGTACTTC.

The chain is built from TRBV6-1 and TRBJ1-1; weak D call: TRBD1 (6 bases). Germline V gives CDR1 MNHNS, CDR2 SASEGT. V was shortened by 9 bases and J by 6 bases, with 17 bases between the two germline ends. The CDR3 is 13 residues long. CDR3: CASLAGGLAEAFF. DNA of the CDR3: TGTGCCAGTCTCGCCGGGGGGCTCGCTGAAGCTTTCTTT.

V is TRBV5-1 and J is TRBJ2-3; no clear D. This CDR3 is 12 amino acids long. Trimming took off 4 bases at V and 4 bases at J, with 7 bases between the two ends. Germline CDR1 and CDR2: SGHRS and YFSETQ. The CDR3 reads CASSRSPDTQYF. The CDR3 DNA reads TGCGCCAGCAGCCGTTCCCCAGATACGCAGTATTTT.

A few counts support this clone. The rearrangement links TRBV11-2 to TRBJ1-1; maybe TRBD1 (5 bases). V lost 7 bases and J 7 bases, leaving 19 bases between the germline ends. The CDR3 sequence is 14 residues long. From germline, CDR1 is SGHAT and CDR2 FQNNGV. Written as DNA, the CDR3 is TGTGCCAGCACCCGGGTAGGAAGGGGTTTTGAAGCTTTCTTT. Its translation is CASTRVGRGFEAFF.

V and J are TRBV18 and TRBJ2-3, with TRBD2 as a possible D gene (5 bases). V was clipped by 1 base and J by 5 bases, with 13 bases between them. In germline, CDR1 is KGHSH, CDR2 LQKENI. The CDR3 runs to 15 residues. In DNA, the CDR3 is TGTGCCAGCTCACCACAAGGCCTTGCGGGAGATACGCAGTATTTT. Its translation: CASSPQGLAGDTQYF.

This clone was seen a handful of times. The J gene is TRBJ1-1, the V gene TRBV2, with D possibly TRBD1 on 5 matching bases. The CDR3 loop spans 13 amino acids. Trimming removed 5 bases from V and 0 bases from J, with 7 bases in between. CDR1 is SNHLY, CDR2 FYNNEI, per germline. CDR3 coding DNA: TGTGCCAGCAGTCTGACAGTGAACACTGAAGCTTTCTTT. Protein product: CASSLTVNTEAFF. Variable domain in full (rest from reference TRBV2 and TRBJ1-1): EPEVTQTPSHQVTQMGQEVILRCVPISNHLYFYWYRQILGQKVEFLVSFYNNEISEKSEIFDDQFSVERPDGSNFTLKIRSTKLEDSAMYFCASSLTVNTEAFFGQGTRLTVV.

The chain joins TRBV25-1 to TRBJ1-3; no clear D gene. Germline V lookup: CDR1 MGHDK, CDR2 SYGVNS. Deletions cut 5 bases from V and 4 bases from J, with 21 bases between. The CDR3 contains 17 residues. The CDR3 is CASSPAGEGRFGNTIYF. CDR3 nucleotides: TGTGCCAGCAGTCCCGCCGGAGAGGGAAGATTCGGAAACACCATATATTTT. The full variable domain, rest sourced from reference TRBV25-1 and TRBJ1-3, is EADIYQTPRYLVIGTGKKITLECSQTMGHDKMYWYQQDPGMELHLIHYSYGVNSTEKGDLSSESTVSRIRTEHFPLTLESARPSHTSQYLCASSPAGEGRFGNTIYFGEGSWLTVV.

The CDR3 protein is CASSTGTGVDTEAFF. Written as DNA, the CDR3 is TGTGCCAGCAGCACCGGGACAGGGGTCGACACTGAAGCTTTCTTT. The chain links TRBV7-2 to TRBJ1-1; 10 bases agree with TRBD1. The V gene end was trimmed by 5 bases and the J gene end by 3 bases; junction bases not matched to a gene: 6. The CDR3 is made up of 15 amino acids. Germline values: CDR1 SGHTA, CDR2 FQGNSA.

The genes are TRBV4-1 and TRBJ1-5; D remains unclear. The CDR3 is 15 amino acids. Trimming took 1 base from V and 0 from J, leaving 7 bases between them. Germline-derived CDR1 and CDR2 are MGHRA and YSYEKL. The CDR3 is CASSQVAPSNQPQHF. In DNA, the CDR3 is TGCGCCAGCAGCCAAGTGGCTCCTAGCAATCAGCCCCAGCATTTT.

The CDR3 is CASSNVTGVYNEQFF. CDR3 DNA: TGTGCCAGCAGCAACGTCACAGGGGTGTACAATGAGCAGTTCTTC. This chain joins TRBV21-1 and TRBJ2-1; the D call TRBD1 from the table was never checked on the DNA. TRBV21-1 is given as a pseudogene. The CDR3 spans 15 residues.